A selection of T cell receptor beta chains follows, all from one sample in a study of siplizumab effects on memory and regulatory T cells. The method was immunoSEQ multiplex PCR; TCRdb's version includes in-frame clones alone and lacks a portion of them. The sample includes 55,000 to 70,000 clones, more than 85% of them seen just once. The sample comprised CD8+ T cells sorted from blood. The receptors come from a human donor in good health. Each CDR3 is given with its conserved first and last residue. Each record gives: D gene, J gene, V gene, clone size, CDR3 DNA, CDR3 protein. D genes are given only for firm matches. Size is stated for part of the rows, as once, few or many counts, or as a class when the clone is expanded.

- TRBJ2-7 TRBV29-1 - TGCAGCGGTAAAGAGACCGTTTCCGGAGAGCAGTACTTC CSGKETVSGEQYF
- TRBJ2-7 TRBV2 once TGTGCCAGCAGTCCTAAGGCGTACGAGCAGTACTTC CASSPKAYEQYF
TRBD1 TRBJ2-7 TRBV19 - TGTGCCAGTAGTATAACCGGGACAGCCTACGAGCAGTACTTC CASSITGTAYEQYF
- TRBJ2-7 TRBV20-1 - TGCAGTGCTAGCGCCTACGAGCAGTACTTC CSASAYEQYF
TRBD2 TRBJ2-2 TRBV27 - TGTGCCAGCAGTTCCAGGGTAGCGGGAGCCACCGGGGAGCTGTTTTTT CASSSRVAGATGELFF
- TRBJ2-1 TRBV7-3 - TGTGCCAGCAGCTTAGGGGGAGGACCTCCCGTCCCACACAATGAGCAGTTCTTC CASSLGGGPPVPHNEQFF
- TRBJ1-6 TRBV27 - TGTGCCAGCAGTTTATCTGGAAATTCACCCCTCCACTTT CASSLSGNSPLHF
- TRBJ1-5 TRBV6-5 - TGTGCCAGCAGCCCGGGACTGAGGGGAAATCAGCCCCAGCATTTT CASSPGLRGNQPQHF
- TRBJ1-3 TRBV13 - TGTGCCAGCAGCTCGGACTCCGACGGGCTGAGAAACACCATATATTTT CASSSDSDGLRNTIYF
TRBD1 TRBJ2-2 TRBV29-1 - TGCAGCGGGGGACAGTCGTCTCGACTCCCATCCGGGGAGCTGTTTTTT CSGGQSSRLPSGELFF
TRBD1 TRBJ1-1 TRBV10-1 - TGCGCCAGCCGAGTCGGGACAGGGGACACTGAAGCTTTCTTT CASRVGTGDTEAFF
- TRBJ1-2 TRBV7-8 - TGTGCCAGCAGCTTAGGTTCTCTGGGGGGGAATGGCTACACCTTC CASSLGSLGGNGYTF
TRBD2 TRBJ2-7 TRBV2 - TGTGCCAGCAGTGGGTTCATGGGGAGGGACTCCTACGAGCAGTACTTC CASSGFMGRDSYEQYF
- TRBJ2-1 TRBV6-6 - TGTGCCAGCAGTCCATCGGGGGCCGTGCTCAATAATGAGCAGTTCTTC CASSPSGAVLNNEQFF
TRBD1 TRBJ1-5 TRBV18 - TGTGCCAGCTCACCCGAGGGGACAGCTCTGCAACCCCAGCATTTT CASSPEGTALQPQHF
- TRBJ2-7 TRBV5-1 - TGCGCCAGCAGCTTGGAAGGGACACAGTACGAGCAGTACTTC CASSLEGTQYEQYF
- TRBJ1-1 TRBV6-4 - TGTGCCAGCAGTGACTCAGACAACACTGAAGCTTTCTTT CASSDSDNTEAFF
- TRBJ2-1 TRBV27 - TGTGCCAGCAGTTTAACAGGCAACACCTACAATGAGCAGTTCTTC CASSLTGNTYNEQFF
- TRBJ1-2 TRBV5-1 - TGCGCCAGCAGCAAACGGACTAACTATGGCTACACCTTC CASSKRTNYGYTF
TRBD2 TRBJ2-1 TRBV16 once TGTGCCAGCAGCCAAGAACTAGCGAACTACAATGAGCAGTTCTTC CASSQELANYNEQFF
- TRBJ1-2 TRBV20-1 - TGCAGTGGCGGGACAACCGAAGGCTACACCTTC CSGGTTEGYTF
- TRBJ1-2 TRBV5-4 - TGTGCCAGCACTCTTGAGGTCGGTGGCTACACCTTC CASTLEVGGYTF
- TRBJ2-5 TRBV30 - TGTGCCTGGAGTGTACTTCGGTACCAAGAGACCCAGTACTTC CAWSVLRYQETQYF
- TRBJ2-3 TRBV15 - TGTGCCACCAGCGGGGACCATCCAGATACGCAGTATTTT CATSGDHPDTQYF
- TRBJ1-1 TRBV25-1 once TGTGCCAGCAGCTGGGCAGAGAACACTGAAGCTTTCTTT CASSWAENTEAFF
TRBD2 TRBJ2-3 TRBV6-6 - TGTGCCAGCAATATAGCGGGAGAGATAGATACGCAGTATTTT CASNIAGEIDTQYF
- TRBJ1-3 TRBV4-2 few TGTGCCAGCAGCCAAGATGGGGAAAACACCATATATTTT CASSQDGENTIYF
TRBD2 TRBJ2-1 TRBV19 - TGTGCCAGTAGTATAGGGGGACTAGCGGGAGTTTTTGAGCAGTTCTTC CASSIGGLAGVFEQFF
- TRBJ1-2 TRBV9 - TGTGCCAGCAGCCCCAGAGAGAGGGTTGACCAGGATGGCTACACCTTC CASSPRERVDQDGYTF
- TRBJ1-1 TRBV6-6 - TGTGCCAGCAGTTACTCCGGGATGAACACTGAAGCTTTCTTT CASSYSGMNTEAFF
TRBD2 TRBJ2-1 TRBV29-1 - TGCAGCGCCCGGGGCGGGAGGGGGAATGAGCAGTTCTTC CSARGGRGNEQFF
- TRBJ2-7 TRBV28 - TGTGCCAGCAGTTTCAAGGGACTGGCCTACGAGCAGTACTTC CASSFKGLAYEQYF
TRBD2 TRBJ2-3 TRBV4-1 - TGCGCCAGCAGCCAGCCGGGACTAGCGGCCATCACAGATACGCAGTATTTT CASSQPGLAAITDTQYF
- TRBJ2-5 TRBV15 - TGTGCCACCAGCAGAGATAAGGGGTATGGAGAGACCCAGTACTTC CATSRDKGYGETQYF
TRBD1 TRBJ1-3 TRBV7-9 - TGTGCCAGCAGCTTCTGGACAGGGGACACCATATATTTT CASSFWTGDTIYF
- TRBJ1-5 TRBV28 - TGTGCCAGCAGTTTTGGTGGCCAGCCCCAGCATTTT CASSFGGQPQHF
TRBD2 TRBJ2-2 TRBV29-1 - TGCAGCGTGGCCGGGACTAGCACCGGGGAGCTGTTTTTT CSVAGTSTGELFF